The 18 T cell receptor beta chains given below trace back to one sample, sequenced in a study of blood T cell repertoires in COVID-19 (TCRdb year 2020). The library came from the immunoSEQ multiplex PCR assay. Not all clones reach the TCRdb copy of this immuneACCESS table, which keeps in-frame sequences only. Checked studies attribute under half of the gap to unresolved V genes and leave the rest unexplained. This sample gives over 110,000 clones in total; nearly 85% of them show up just once. Roughly 3.8% of the sample rests with the top ten. Sequencing input: PBMCs or T cells enriched from blood (not recorded which). The source is a man between 50 and 59 years old in a cohort exposed to, infected with or recovered from COVID-19 (not recorded which).

The chain links TRBV18 to TRBJ1-3, with 11 bases matching TRBD1. J was trimmed by 3 bases and V by 5 bases; bases with no gene match: 6. The CDR3 has 16 amino acids. Per germline, CDR1 KGHSH and CDR2 LQKENI. Written as DNA, the CDR3 is TGTGCCAGCTCAGCGTCCGGGACAGGGGGTGGAAACACCATATATTTT. It encodes CASSASGTGGGNTIYF.

This clone showed up just a few times. This sequence joins TRBV5-1 and TRBJ2-7; D is possibly TRBD2 (5 bases). CDR3 length equals 15 residues. Germline CDR1 reads SGHRS; CDR2 reads YFSETQ. V was trimmed by 4 bases and J by 0 bases, leaving 14 bases between them. CDR3 protein: CASSPAAGSSYEQYF. Written as DNA, the CDR3 is TGCGCCAGCAGCCCCGCGGCGGGTAGCTCCTACGAGCAGTACTTC.

The chain links TRBV20-1 to TRBJ2-1; D ambiguous. Germline loops: CDR1 DFQATT, CDR2 SNEGSKA (reference sequence). The CDR3 runs 11 residues. Trimming left V 5 bases short and J 5 bases short, with 7 bases between. CDR3 in amino acids: CSASKNNEQFF. For the CDR3, the DNA is TGCAGTGCTTCCAAAAACAATGAGCAGTTCTTC.

The V and J genes are TRBV11-2 and TRBJ2-7, with TRBD1 matching over 7 bases. CDR1 is SGHAT, CDR2 FQNNGV, per germline. Germline trimming cut 1 base from V and 3 bases from J; bases unmatched to any gene: 6. The CDR3 contains 15 residues. CDR3: CASSLVPGTDYEQYF. The CDR3, as DNA: TGTGCCAGCAGCTTAGTTCCCGGGACAGACTACGAGCAGTACTTC.

The chain has TRBV5-1 and TRBJ2-2; D perhaps matches TRBD2 (6 bases). The CDR3 sequence is 13 residues long. Germline assignment: CDR1 SGHRS and CDR2 YFSETQ. Trimming took 6 bases from V and 7 from J, leaving 13 bases between them. This chain's CDR3 is CASKNQGGGELFF. For the CDR3, the DNA is TGCGCCAGCAAAAACCAGGGAGGCGGGGAGCTGTTTTTT.

As concerns this clone: At the DNA level, this CDR3 is encoded by other sequences in the same sample as well. The chain is built from TRBV5-1 and TRBJ2-1, with TRBD1 identical over 7 bases. Germline V lookup: CDR1 SGHRS, CDR2 YFSETQ. The length of the CDR3 is 15 residues. Trimming at V came to 2 bases and at J to 3 bases, leaving 5 bases not matched to a gene. CDR3: CASSLEQGIYNEQFF. The CDR3, as DNA: TGCGCCAGCAGCTTAGAACAGGGGATCTACAATGAGCAGTTCTTC.

The chain is built from TRBV11-3 and TRBJ2-5; 7 nucleotides align to TRBD2. Germline V CDR1 and CDR2: SGHNT, YENEEA. V lost 5 bases, J lost 0 bases, and 12 bases stayed unmatched. This CDR3 is 17 amino acids long. The CDR3 DNA is TGTGCCAGCAGCAAGCCGGGGGTAGCGGGCCACCAAGAGACCCAGTACTTC. Encoded protein: CASSKPGVAGHQETQYF.

This clone was picked up one time. The V call is TRBV12-3 or TRBV12-4, the J call TRBJ1-1; D not certain. There are 13 residues in the CDR3. Trimming took 1 base from V and 5 from J, leaving 8 bases between them. CDR3 nucleotides: TGTGCCAGCAGTTTAGAACAGCGGACTGAAGCTTTCTTT. This sequence encodes CASSLEQRTEAFF.

The rearrangement links TRBV10-3 to TRBJ2-3; TRBD2 is a possible D gene (5 bases). The V and J ends lost 4 bases and 1 base respectively, with 12 bases between them. This CDR3 has 15 amino acids. The germline CDR1 and CDR2 sequences are ENHRY and SYGVKD. The CDR3, as DNA: TGTGCCATCAGTGGAGGCCTAGCTGGCACAGATACGCAGTATTTT. This encodes CAISGGLAGTDTQYF.

The gene calls are TRBV5-1 and TRBJ1-5; TRBD1 matches 7 bases. The germline gives CDR1 SGHRS, CDR2 YFSETQ. This CDR3 has 15 amino acids. The junction had 7 bases not matched to a gene; V was cut back by 1 base and J by 6 bases. The CDR3 protein is CASSLTPGGGQPQHF. The CDR3 DNA reads TGCGCCAGCAGCTTGACGCCAGGGGGAGGTCAGCCCCAGCATTTT.

V and J are TRBV6-1 and TRBJ1-3; D not certain. Trimming shortened V by 1 base and J by 3 bases, and 7 bases separated the two germline ends. This CDR3 contains 14 residues. CDR1 and CDR2 (germline): MNHNS, SASEGT. This chain's CDR3 is CASSEVEGGNTIYF. The CDR3 nucleotides are TGTGCCAGCAGTGAAGTCGAGGGTGGAAACACCATATATTTT.

CDR3 sequence reads: CASSTQTGVNSPLHF. DNA for the CDR3: TGTGCCAGTAGTACCCAGACAGGCGTAAATTCACCCCTCCACTTT. The chain uses TRBV19 and TRBJ1-6, with TRBD1 as a possible D gene (6 bases). The germline gives CDR1 LNHDA, CDR2 SQIVND (reference sequence). The CDR3 is 15 residues long. V was trimmed by 4 bases and J by 7 bases, leaving 14 bases between them.

The chain couples TRBV15 to TRBJ1-2; D may be TRBD1 (5 bases). Germline CDR1 reads LNHNV; CDR2 reads YYDKDF (reference sequence). The CDR3 is 12 amino acids. Trimming took 8 bases from V and 9 from J, leaving 16 bases between them. The CDR3: CATGGEDPSYTF. The CDR3 DNA is TGTGCCACCGGAGGGGAGGACCCAAGCTACACCTTC.

The rearrangement uses TRBV10-3 and TRBJ2-2, with D maybe TRBD1 (5 bases). Germline V gene lookup returns CDR1 ENHRY and CDR2 SYGVKD. With 8 bases removed from V and 3 bases from J, the gap between germline ends came to 13 bases. The CDR3 length is 14 residues. Here the CDR3 DNA reads TGTGCCATCCCCGCAGGGAATTACACCGGGGAGCTGTTTTTT. Its translation is CAIPAGNYTGELFF.

The sample holds one count of this clone. The chain is built from TRBV7-9 and TRBJ2-1, with TRBD2 matching over 7 bases. The J segment lost 5 bases and the V segment lost 6 bases, leaving 1 base of the junction unmatched. The CDR3 runs to 12 residues. Germline V lookup: CDR1 SEHNR, CDR2 FQNEAQ (reference sequence). In DNA form, the CDR3 reads TGTGCCAGCAGTGGACTAGACAATGAGCAGTTCTTC. It yields the protein CASSGLDNEQFF. Supplemented by reference TRBV7-9 and TRBJ2-1, the full variable domain reads DTGVSQNPRHKITKRGQNVTFRCDPISEHNRLYWYRQTLGQGPEFLTYFQNEAQLEKSRLLSDRFSAERPKGSFSTLEIQRTEQGDSAMYLCASSGLDNEQFFGPGTRLTVL.

V and J are TRBV5-6 and TRBJ1-5; D remains unclear. Germline CDR1 and CDR2: SGHDT and YYEEEE. V was trimmed by 4 bases and J by 2 bases, leaving 10 bases between them. The CDR3 has 14 amino acids. The CDR3 DNA sequence: TGTGCCAGCAGCCGGTGGTTAGGCAATCAGCCCCAGCATTTT. Amino acids: CASSRWLGNQPQHF.

This chain joins TRBV19 and TRBJ1-6; perhaps TRBD1 as D (5 bases). This CDR3 is 15 amino acids long. Germline assignment: CDR1 LNHDA and CDR2 SQIVND (reference sequence). Trimming took 1 base from V and 10 from J, leaving 14 bases between them. The CDR3 protein is CASSIVGHRGSPLHF. As DNA, the CDR3 is TGTGCCAGTAGTATAGTCGGGCATCGGGGGTCACCCCTCCACTTT.

V usage is TRBV19 and J usage is TRBJ2-2; 9 bases are a match to TRBD1. Germline V gene sequence: CDR1 LNHDA, CDR2 SQIVND (reference sequence). The CDR3 is 15 residues long. V was pared by 3 bases and J by 5 bases, with 4 bases of the junction left unmatched. The DNA of the CDR3 is TGTGCCAGTAGTATGCTACAGGGGGCGACCGGGGAGCTGTTTTTT. Translating gives CASSMLQGATGELFF.